The 2 T cell receptor beta chains below all came from one sample that was sequenced in a study of somatic mutations in cytotoxic T cells in rheumatoid arthritis. Measured with immunoSEQ multiplex PCR; TCRdb has only the in-frame clones, and not every one. The sample shows about 25,000 clones, under 75% of them seen only once. Sequencing input: CD8+ T cells sorted from blood. The receptors stem from a woman aged 18-30 years in good health.

The chain has TRBV28 and TRBJ2-3, with TRBD2 identical over 11 bases. The V gene end was trimmed by 2 bases and the J gene end by 2 bases; junction bases not matched to a gene: 6. CDR1 MDHEN and CDR2 SYDVKM come from the germline V gene. The CDR3 contains 17 residues. CDR3 region: CASSLRGLAEFTDTQYF. Written as DNA, the CDR3 is TGTGCCAGCAGTTTACGGGGACTAGCGGAATTCACAGATACGCAGTATTTT.

This rearrangement joins TRBV2 to TRBJ2-7; a weak D match, TRBD1 (5 bases). The V end lost 5 bases, the J end lost 2 bases, and 10 bases lay between the germline ends. Germline V gene lookup returns CDR1 SNHLY and CDR2 FYNNEI. This CDR3 is built from 13 residues. The CDR3 DNA reads as TGTGCCAGCAGTAACGACAGAACCTACGAGCAGTACTTC. Protein sequence: CASSNDRTYEQYF.